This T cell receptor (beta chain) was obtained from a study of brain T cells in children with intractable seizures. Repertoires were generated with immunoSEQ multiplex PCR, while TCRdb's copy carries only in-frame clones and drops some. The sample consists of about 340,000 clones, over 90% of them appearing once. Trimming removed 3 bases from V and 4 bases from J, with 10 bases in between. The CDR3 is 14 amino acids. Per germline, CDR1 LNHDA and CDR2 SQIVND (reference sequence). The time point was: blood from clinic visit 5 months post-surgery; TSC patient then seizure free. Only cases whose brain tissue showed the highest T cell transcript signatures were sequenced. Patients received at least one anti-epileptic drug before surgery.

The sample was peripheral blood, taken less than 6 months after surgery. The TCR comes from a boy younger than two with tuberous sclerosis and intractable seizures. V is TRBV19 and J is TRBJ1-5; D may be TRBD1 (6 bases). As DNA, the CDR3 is TGTGCCAGTAGTATCGGAGGGACAAATCAGCCCCAGCATTTT. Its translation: CASSIGGTNQPQHF.